These 9 T cell receptor beta chains came from one sample sequenced in a study of cytomegalovirus exposure and HLA in healthy donors. Use of 60 Vbeta and 13 Jbeta primers characterized the PCR. TCRdb's table, derived via immunoSEQ multiplex PCR, lists solely in-frame clones and lacks some. The sample yields around 170,000 clones, about four fifths seen once. Sequencing was carried out using PBMCs. These receptors all stem from a woman aged 45 to 65 in good health and CMV-seropositive.

The V and J genes are TRBV4-3 and TRBJ2-1; D may be TRBD2 (6 bases). Trimming took 5 bases from V and 2 from J, leaving 13 bases between them. Germline CDR1 reads LGHNA; CDR2 reads YSLEER. The CDR3 consists of 15 residues. CDR3 DNA sequence: TGCGCCAGCAGCGTCACTAGCCTCCCCTACAATGAGCAGTTCTTC. Its translation: CASSVTSLPYNEQFF.

The rearrangement joins TRBV5-1 to TRBJ2-5, with D tentatively TRBD2 (5 bases). Germline V lookup: CDR1 SGHRS, CDR2 YFSETQ. V was pared by 3 bases and J by 7 bases, with 16 bases between. The CDR3 is made up of 14 amino acids. CDR3 in amino acids: CASSSDTIGGTQYF. CDR3 sequence (DNA): TGCGCCAGCAGCTCAGACACCATCGGAGGGACCCAGTACTTC.

The chain combines TRBV18 with TRBJ1-5, with TRBD1 matching over 9 bases. CDR1 is KGHSH, CDR2 LQKENI, per germline. Losses at the gene ends were 6 bases for V and 2 bases for J; bases not matched to a gene: 11. There are 17 residues in the CDR3. Here the CDR3 reads CASSRTGGAWGNQPQHF. CDR3 DNA sequence: TGTGCCAGCTCCCGTACAGGGGGCGCTTGGGGCAATCAGCCCCAGCATTTT.

This clone was counted once. Written as DNA, the CDR3 is TGTGCCAGCAGCTCCCAGATAGGGGCCACAGATACGCAGTATTTT. Translated: CASSSQIGATDTQYF. This sequence joins TRBV7-3 and TRBJ2-3, with D tentatively TRBD1 (5 bases). This CDR3 region has 15 residues. Germline CDR1 is SGHTA and CDR2 is FQGTGA. Trimming removed 4 bases from V and 2 bases from J, with 13 bases in between.

The chain carries TRBV6-1 and TRBJ2-3; D is ambiguous. Trimming took off 10 bases at V and 2 bases at J, with 13 bases between the two ends. This CDR3 region has 13 residues. Germline V gene data show CDR1 as MNHNS and CDR2 as SASEGT. DNA for the CDR3: TGTGCCACCTCCACGGCGGACACAGATACGCAGTATTTT. It specifies CATSTADTDTQYF.

This rearrangement joins TRBV5-1 to TRBJ2-1; 11 bases match TRBD2. Germline values: CDR1 SGHRS, CDR2 YFSETQ. Losses at the gene ends were 3 bases for V and 8 bases for J; bases not matched to a gene: 7. The CDR3 length is 15 residues. The chain's CDR3 is CASSYSGLAVDEQFF. In DNA form, the CDR3 reads TGCGCCAGCAGCTATTCGGGACTAGCGGTAGATGAGCAGTTCTTC. The complete variable domain, with remaining parts taken from reference TRBV5-1 and TRBJ2-1, reads KAGVTQTPRYLIKTRGQQVTLSCSPISGHRSVSWYQQTPGQGLQFLFEYFSETQRNKGNFPGRFSGRQFSNSRSEMNVSTLELGDSALYLCASSYSGLAVDEQFFGPGTRLTVL.

V is TRBV11-2 and J is TRBJ2-3, with a possible D match to TRBD2 (6 bases). V was shortened by 5 bases and J by 0 bases, with 12 bases between the two germline ends. Germline V gene sequence: CDR1 SGHAT, CDR2 FQNNGV. This CDR3 contains 15 residues. CDR3 coding DNA: TGTGCCAGCAGCCACCGGGAGAGTAGCACAGATACGCAGTATTTT. It translates to CASSHRESSTDTQYF.

The chain recombines TRBV7-9 with TRBJ1-4, with 7 bases matching TRBD1. The V gene's germline CDR1 is SEHNR and CDR2 FQNEAQ (reference sequence). CDR3 length equals 16 residues. V shed 7 bases, J shed 3 bases, and the junction held 11 bases outside the gene matches. CDR3 in DNA: TGTGCCAGCAACCAGGGGGAAGCAGGGTCTAATGAAAAACTGTTTTTT. Translation gives CASNQGEAGSNEKLFF.

The chain employs TRBV7-2 and TRBJ2-5, with 9 bases aligning to TRBD1. Germline lookup yields CDR1 SGHTA and CDR2 FQGNSA. Trimming at V came to 5 bases and at J to 4 bases, leaving 14 bases not matched to a gene. This CDR3 comprises 17 residues. The CDR3 nucleotides read TGTGCCAGCAGCCGGGGAACTAACAGGGGGCGCGGAGAGACCCAGTACTTC. Amino acids: CASSRGTNRGRGETQYF.